This is a list of T cell receptor beta chains from one sample in a study of cytomegalovirus exposure and HLA in healthy donors. The method was immunoSEQ multiplex PCR; TCRdb's version includes in-frame clones alone and lacks a portion of them. The table includes hundreds of thousands of clones, 65% to 85% detected once. The sequencing input was PBMCs. The receptors shown here come from a boy aged 2 to 9 in good health and CMV-seronegative. Each CDR3 is given without its conserved first and last residue. Each record gives: D gene, V gene, J gene, CDR3 protein. A D gene is named only where the DNA matches it firmly.

TRBD2	TRBV10-3	TRBJ2-5	AISESTSGQETQY
-	TRBV15	TRBJ2-5	ATSAGPGSGETQY
-	TRBV5-6	TRBJ2-1	ASSLPAGSYNEQF
-	TRBV9	TRBJ2-3	ASSEGGGFSTDTQY
-	TRBV7-9	TRBJ1-1	ASSPSDTEAF
TRBD1	TRBV18	TRBJ2-5	ASKDRVGETQY
TRBD2	TRBV11-2	TRBJ2-2	ATPGLPKTGELF
-	TRBV19	TRBJ1-5	ASSTIQGQPQH
-	TRBV9	TRBJ1-2	ASSVAGNYGYT
TRBD2	TRBV7-2	TRBJ2-1	ASSPLAGANSYNEQF
TRBD1	TRBV19	TRBJ1-1	ASTPWAGGNTEAF
TRBD1	TRBV10-2	TRBJ1-5	ASRDRGSQSNQPQH
-	TRBV2	TRBJ1-1	ASSSTGTGTEAF
-	TRBV19	TRBJ1-5	ASRVPGQKLNQPQH
TRBD1	TRBV9	TRBJ1-6	AGSVGQGDNSPLH
TRBD2	TRBV6-5	TRBJ2-1	ASSGTTPMGEQF
-	TRBV27	TRBJ1-5	ASSRDTYQPQH
-	TRBV7-6	TRBJ2-1	ASSPTLGAADEQF
TRBD1	TRBV7-2	TRBJ1-2	ASSSADRGYYGYT
TRBD2	TRBV9	TRBJ2-1	ASSVGGGEQF
TRBD2	TRBV11-3	TRBJ2-3	ASSQRLADTDTQY
-	TRBV6-1	TRBJ2-2	ASRERTGANTGELF
-	TRBV7-9	TRBJ2-5	ASSSPDSSQETQY
-	TRBV6-6	TRBJ2-7	ASSPSPYEQY
TRBD1	TRBV6-5	TRBJ1-2	ASSYLDRANYGYT
-	TRBV30	TRBJ1-2	AWNEGGGYT
-	TRBV7-2	TRBJ1-6	ASNQGTDRSPLH
-	TRBV5-4	TRBJ2-2	ASSLAGFGTGELF
-	TRBV19	TRBJ1-5	ASSIDASRRHSNQPQH
-	TRBV7-3	TRBJ2-1	ASSLDSYNEQF
TRBD1	TRBV13	TRBJ1-6	ASSLGQGGGIYNSPLH
-	TRBV30	TRBJ1-3	AWSAAHSSGNTIY
TRBD2	TRBV6-5	TRBJ2-7	ASGSGEGYEQY
-	TRBV19	TRBJ1-3	ASSLTGLSGNTIY
TRBD2	TRBV7-3	TRBJ2-3	ASSLLAGVITDTQY
-	TRBV18	TRBJ2-2	ASSRRGVSTNTGELF
TRBD1	TRBV18	TRBJ1-4	ASSQKGQPDEKLF
-	TRBV4-2	TRBJ2-5	ASSPSRGGAPETQY
-	TRBV29-1	TRBJ2-5	SVVGGGSETQY
-	TRBV7-2	TRBJ2-7	ASSTSSGTYEQY
TRBD2	TRBV4-2	TRBJ2-7	ASSRALAGGGAVESYEQY
TRBD2	TRBV2	TRBJ2-1	ATRNPRLAPYNEQF